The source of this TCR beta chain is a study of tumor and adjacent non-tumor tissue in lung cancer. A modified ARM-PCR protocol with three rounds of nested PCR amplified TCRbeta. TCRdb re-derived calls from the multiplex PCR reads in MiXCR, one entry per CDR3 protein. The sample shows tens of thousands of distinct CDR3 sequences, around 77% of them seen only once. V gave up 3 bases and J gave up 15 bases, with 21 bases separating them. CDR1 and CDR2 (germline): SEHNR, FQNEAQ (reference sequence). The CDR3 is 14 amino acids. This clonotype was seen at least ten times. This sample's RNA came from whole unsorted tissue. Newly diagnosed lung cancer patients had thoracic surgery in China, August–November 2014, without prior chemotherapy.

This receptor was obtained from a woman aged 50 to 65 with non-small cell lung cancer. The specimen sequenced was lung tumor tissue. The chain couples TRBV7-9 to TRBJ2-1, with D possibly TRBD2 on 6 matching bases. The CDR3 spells CASSFPSPLANRFF. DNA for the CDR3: TGTGCCAGCAGCTTCCCCTCACCCCTAGCGAACCGGTTCTTC.